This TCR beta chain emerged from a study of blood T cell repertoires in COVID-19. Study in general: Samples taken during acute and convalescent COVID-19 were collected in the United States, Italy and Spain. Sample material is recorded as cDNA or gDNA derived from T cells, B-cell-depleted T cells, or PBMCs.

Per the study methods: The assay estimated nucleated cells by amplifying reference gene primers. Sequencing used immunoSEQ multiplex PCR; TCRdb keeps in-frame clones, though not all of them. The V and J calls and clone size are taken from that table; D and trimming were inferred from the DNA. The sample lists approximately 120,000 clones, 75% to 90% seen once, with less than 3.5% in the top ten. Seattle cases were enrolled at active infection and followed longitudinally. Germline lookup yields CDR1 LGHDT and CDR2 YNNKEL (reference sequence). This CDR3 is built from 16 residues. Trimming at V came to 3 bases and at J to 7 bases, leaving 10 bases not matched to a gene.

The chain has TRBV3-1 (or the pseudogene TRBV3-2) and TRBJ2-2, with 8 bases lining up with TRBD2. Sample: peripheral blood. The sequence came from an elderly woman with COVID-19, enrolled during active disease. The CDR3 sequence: CASSQRRGAKGGELFF. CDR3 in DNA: TGTGCCAGCAGCCAGAGGCGGGGGGCAAAAGGCGGGGAGCTGTTTTTT.